The T cell receptor (beta chain) under discussion was sequenced for a study of Tregs in tolerant kidney transplant recipients. Mixed chimerism was transient after nonmyeloablative marrow transplants from related graft donors. V lost 3 bases and J lost 5; bases outside the gene matches: 3. The germline V gene has CDR1 SGHRS and CDR2 YFSETQ. This CDR3 has 13 residues. Only in-frame clones appear in the TCRdb table, and some are missing; sequencing was by immunoSEQ multiplex PCR. The data contain 100,000 or so clones, 90% to 95% of them singletons. The clonotype was recovered from a human patient who received a combined kidney and bone marrow transplant. Among the T cells, some may be from the graft donor. The chain is built from TRBV5-1 and TRBJ2-5; 8 bases align to TRBD1. The sample in question was CD4+ T cells from blood (PBMCs), obtained 12 months after the transplant. The CDR3 nucleotides read TGCGCCAGCAGCTCGGACAGGGAGGAGACCCAGTACTTC. Protein product: CASSSDREETQYF. The full variable domain, completed using reference TRBV5-1 and TRBJ2-5, is KAGVTQTPRYLIKTRGQQVTLSCSPISGHRSVSWYQQTPGQGLQFLFEYFSETQRNKGNFPGRFSGRQFSNSRSEMNVSTLELGDSALYLCASSSDREETQYFGPGTRLLVL.